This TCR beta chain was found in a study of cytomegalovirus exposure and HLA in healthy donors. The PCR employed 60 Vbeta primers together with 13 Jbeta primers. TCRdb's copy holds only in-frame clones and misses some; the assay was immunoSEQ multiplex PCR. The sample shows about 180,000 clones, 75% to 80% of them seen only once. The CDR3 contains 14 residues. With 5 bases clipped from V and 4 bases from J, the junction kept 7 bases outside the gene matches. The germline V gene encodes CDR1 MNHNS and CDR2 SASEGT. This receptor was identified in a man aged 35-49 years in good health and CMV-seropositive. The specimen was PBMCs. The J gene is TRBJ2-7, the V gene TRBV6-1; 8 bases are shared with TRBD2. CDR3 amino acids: CASSLAGELYEQYF. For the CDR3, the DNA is TGTGCCAGCAGTCTAGCGGGCGAACTATACGAGCAGTACTTC.